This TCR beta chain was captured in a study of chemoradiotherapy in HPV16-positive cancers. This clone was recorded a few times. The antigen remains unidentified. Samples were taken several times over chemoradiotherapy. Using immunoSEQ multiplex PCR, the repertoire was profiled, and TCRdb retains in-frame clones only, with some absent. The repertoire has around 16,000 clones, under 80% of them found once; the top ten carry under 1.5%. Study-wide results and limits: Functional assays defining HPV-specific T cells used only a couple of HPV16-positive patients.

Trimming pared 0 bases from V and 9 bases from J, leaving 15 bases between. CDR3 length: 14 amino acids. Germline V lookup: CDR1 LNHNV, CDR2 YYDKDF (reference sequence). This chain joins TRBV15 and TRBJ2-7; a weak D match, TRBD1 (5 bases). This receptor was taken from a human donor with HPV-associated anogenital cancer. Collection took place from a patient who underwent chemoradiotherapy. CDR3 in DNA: TGTGCCACCAGCAGAGATTTTGGTCAGGGTGTGCAGTACTTC. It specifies CATSRDFGQGVQYF.